The TCR beta chain under discussion was sequenced for a study of blood T cell repertoires in COVID-19 (dated by TCRdb to the early 2020s). Some background on the complete study: Collaborator samples came from the United States, Italy and Spain and covered acute and convalescent phases of COVID-19. The prospective study material was composed of cDNA or gDNA derived from T cells, B-cell-depleted T cells, or PBMCs. Subjects who had been exposed to COVID-19, were actively infected with it, or had recovered from it provided the deeply sampled blood TCRbeta repertoires that made up the dataset. HLA class I and class II types, where available, came from metadata supplied by the sample provider rather than from assay-based typing. Sample metadata almost always included a de-identified subject ID, COVID-19 status, age in years and sex. The repertoires were released in a freely available public database intended as a resource for research on the immune response to SARS-CoV-2. Samples were obtained from the ongoing ImmuneRACE study (first 160 participants) and from some 1,200 subjects provided by 6 global collaborators. What the study reported, not specific to this receptor: The quantity of clinical and demographic metadata differed by source and by participant and was supplied without curation.

For CDR1 and CDR2, the germline V gene lists MDHEN and SYDVKM. Cut back by 1 base and 9 bases, the V and J ends lie 13 bases apart. From the cysteine up to the phenylalanine, the CDR3 has a length of 15 residues. This entry keeps only the CDR3 DNA: 45 bases, framed from base 1. The collaborating institutions used their own protocols to collect whole blood in K2EDTA tubes. Collaborator samples were shipped for TCRbeta analysis as frozen whole blood, isolated PBMCs, or DNA extracted from either sample type. Comments on this clone: There is no known antigen for this receptor. Base qualities are not at hand, and no much larger clone is one base apart.

TCRbeta CDR3 regions were amplified from genomic DNA by means of the immunoSEQ Assay, a bias-controlled multiplex PCR. From the authors' description of their analysis: The number of nucleated cells in each sample was estimated from the amplification of reference gene primers within the assay. To quantify the absolute abundance of each unique TCRbeta CDR3 rearrangement, sequence reads were collapsed and filtered. For each sample, productive Simpson clonality was calculated as the square root of Simpson's diversity index across productive rearrangements. TCRdb retrieved this table from immuneACCESS and kept in-frame rearrangements only. Not all clones are present; in checked studies, unresolved V genes account for under half, and no reason is known for the remainder. D and trimming come from the DNA, and the V and J calls and clone size come from that table. Counted in this sample were 150,000 to 200,000 clones; roughly nine tenths of them appeared once. The ten largest make up around 5% of the sample.

The sequence was obtained from a human donor in a cohort sampled during active COVID-19. Recombination linked TRBV28 to TRBJ1-6; too little of a D gene remains to name it. Specimen: peripheral blood. In nucleotide form, the sequence is TGTGCCAGCAGTTTATTTGAAGGACTAGGTTCACCCCTCCACTTT. It encodes CASSLFEGLGSPLHF.